This TCR beta chain derives from a study of vaccination and CD4 T cells after COVID-19 (dated by TCRdb to the early 2020s). Looking at the study overall: The convalescent cohort comprised six males and four females, including two Hispanic individuals, seven Caucasians, two Asians and one multiracial person. Two doses of either the Pfizer-BioNTech BNT162b2 vaccine (n=8) or the Moderna mRNA-1273 vaccine (n=2) were administered to participants. Post-COVID blood samples from convalescent patients were collected a median of around 100 days after diagnosis, with a range of about 30 to 170 days. Post-vaccine blood samples were collected a median of around 10 weeks after the second vaccine dose, ranging from roughly 14 to 241 days. Overlapping spike peptide pools from SARS-CoV-2 and from the common cold coronaviruses HCoV-NL63, HCoV-OC43 and HCoV-229E were used as culture stimuli. Control cultures used a CEFX viral epitope pool as positive control, an HIV-1 Nef peptide pool as negative control, or no peptide. In 10 COVID-19 convalescent patients and a handful of infection-naive healthy vaccine recipients, researchers compared the spike-specific CD4+ TCR repertoire from before mRNA vaccination with the repertoire from after. An earlier paper using these donors assessed, at the TCR clonotype level, memory CD4+ T cell crossreactivity between SARS-CoV-2 and common cold coronavirus spike proteins. Points the paper makes about the study in general: Of the vaccine-specific clones in convalescent patients, 304 of 307, or nearly all, reacted only to SARS-CoV-2 spike and did not cross-react with common cold coronaviruses. The median count of SARS-CoV-2-reactive clonotypes went up from under 25 after infection to 35 to 40 after vaccination, although the change was not significant. Relatively few convalescent patients were included in the study, and early timepoints after natural infection were not analyzed. Among convalescent patients, a median roughly 90% of the SARS-CoV-2-reactive clones seen after vaccination appeared only after vaccination, which suggests priming specific to the vaccine.

V loses 4 bases at its end and J loses 4 bases; junction bases beyond the gene matches: 18. Via the germline V gene, CDR1 is LGHNA and CDR2 YNFKEQ. Including cysteine and phenylalanine, the CDR3 has 18 amino acids. This entry keeps only the CDR3 DNA: 54 bases, framed from base 1. The library was generated by PCR. At the Johns Hopkins FTIC core, DNA from the cultured CD4+ T cells underwent TCR sequencing with the Oncomine TCR Beta short-read assay. The QIAamp micro DNA kit was used to extract genomic DNA from the cultured CD4+ T cells. Oncomine TCR Beta libraries from cultured CD4+ T cells were pooled using unique dual indexes and sequenced on an Illumina iSeq 100. Processing in the source paper ran as follows. Non-productive sequences were removed, and CDR3s that did not start with C, did not end with F or W, or were shorter than 7 amino acids were discarded. The MANAFEST web application was used to identify antigen-specific clonotypes by comparing peptide-stimulated wells against reference wells and other culture wells. To be called positive, a clone needed an FDR below 0.05, an odds ratio above 5, and a productive frequency above 0.1% in at least two of three replicate wells. A clonotype counted as cross-reactive if it showed significant expansion both in the SARS-CoV-2 spike wells and in at least one common cold coronavirus spike condition. Using R version 3.6.1, CDR3 homology was evaluated through Levenshtein distances (stringdist) along with unrooted phylogenetic trees (ape). TCRdb reanalyzed the raw reads on its own, using fastp at Q25 for trimming and MiXCR for clone calling, and kept in-frame beta chains. Rows with one shared CDR3 protein collapse into an entry with the most common genes and DNA. The V and J calls were not made by the authors but by TCRdb's processing. The sample yields about 8,500 distinct CDR3 sequences; approximately 37% were counted once. The top ten clonotypes cover approximately 24% of the sample.

As for this clonotype: Its antigen specificity is not known. Base-call qualities are not available, and no considerably larger clone is one nucleotide away.

The meaning of the sample's treatment or condition label: roughly 11-day PBMC culture with coronavirus spike peptide pools or control peptides (ViraFEST assay). CD4+ T cells from unexposed donors were collected before the COVID-19 pandemic (2011-2018). The ViraFEST assay, used in the study, expanded antigen-specific T cells with peptide pools and then identified the expanded clonotypes through TCR sequencing. Each well held more than 1.5 million PBMCs cultured in IMDM containing approximately 5% human AB serum and approximately 9.6 IU/ml IL-2, with 7.5 to 10 ug/ml peptide pools added. Half of the culture medium was replaced with fresh IL-2-containing medium on days 3 and 7. Once the cells had been in culture for less than 12 days, the EasySep CD4+ T cell isolation kit was used to isolate CD4+ T cells by negative selection. As far as cell numbers permitted, CD4+ T cells from unexposed donors were tested for reactivity against SARS-CoV-2 S and N as well as four spike pools from common cold coronaviruses. PBMCs were separated from whole blood using Ficoll-Paque Plus gradient centrifugation and then either used fresh or cryopreserved at -140C. Culture conditions were generally each tested in triplicate wells. Leukapheresis product for the unexposed donors was purchased commercially.

Specimen: CD4+ T cells from blood, cultured in vitro. The source of this sequence is a human donor in good health. This chain is built from TRBV4-2 and TRBJ2-7; TRBD2 agrees with 8 junctional bases. The DNA reads TGTGCCAGCAGCCGAGCGTCGGGGGGGTTGGAAGGGGGATACGAGCAGTACTTC. Translated, it reads CASSRASGGLEGGYEQYF.